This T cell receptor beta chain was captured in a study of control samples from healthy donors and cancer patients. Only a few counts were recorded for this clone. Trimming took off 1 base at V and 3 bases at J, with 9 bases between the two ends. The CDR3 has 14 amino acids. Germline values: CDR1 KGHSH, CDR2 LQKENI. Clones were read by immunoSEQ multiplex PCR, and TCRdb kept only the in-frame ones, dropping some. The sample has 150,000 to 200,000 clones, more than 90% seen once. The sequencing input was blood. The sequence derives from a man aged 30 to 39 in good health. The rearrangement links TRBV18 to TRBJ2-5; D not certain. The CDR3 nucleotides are TGTGCCAGCTCACCACGGGCACGTGAAGAGACCCAGTACTTC. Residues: CASSPRAREETQYF. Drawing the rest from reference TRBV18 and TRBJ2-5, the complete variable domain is NAGVMQNPRHLVRRRGQEARLRCSPMKGHSHVYWYRQLPEEGLKFMVYLQKENIIDESGMPKERFSAEFPKEGPSILRIQQVVRGDSAAYFCASSPRAREETQYFGPGTRLLVL.